The clone carrying this T cell receptor (beta chain) was detected a few times. This specimen belongs to a study of T cells after yellow fever vaccination. Generation of TCR cDNA used 5'RACE template switching (which added a universal primer site and UMIs). Using its own MiXCR run on the 5' RACE reads, TCRdb lists one record per CDR3 protein. In the table there are about 240,000 distinct CDR3 sequences, 6.9% of which are singletons. The source was CD4+ T cells sorted from PBMCs, collected 15 days after the yellow fever booster vaccination. This sequence was found in a man between 25 and 39 years old who received the YFV17D yellow fever vaccine.

DNA of the CDR3: TGTGCCAGCAGTTGGACAGGGATGAACACTGAAGCTTTCTTT. It codes for CASSWTGMNTEAFF. The chain joins TRBV6-2 or TRBV6-3 to TRBJ1-1; TRBD1 agrees at 8 bases. Germline V gene sequence: CDR1 MNHEY, CDR2 SVGEGT. The length of the CDR3 is 14 residues. The V gene end was trimmed by 4 bases and the J gene end by 0 bases; junction bases not matched to a gene: 1.